Each of the 13 T cell receptor beta chains below was sequenced from the same sample in a study of T cells in narcolepsy. The method was immunoSEQ multiplex PCR; TCRdb's version includes in-frame clones alone and lacks a portion of them. This repertoire shows 25,000 to 35,000 clones, roughly 87% found once; its top ten account for 0.66%. Material for sequencing was memory (CD45RA-) CD4+ T cells from blood. Receptors were obtained from a human donor in good health.

The V and J genes are TRBV30 and TRBJ2-7; the match to TRBD1 covers 8 bases. The germline V gene has CDR1 GTSNPN and CDR2 SVGIG (reference sequence). This CDR3 is 12 amino acids long. With 4 bases clipped from V and 4 bases from J, the junction kept 3 bases outside the gene matches. CDR3 in amino acids: CAWTGGKYEQYF. The CDR3 DNA reads as TGTGCCTGGACAGGGGGCAAGTACGAGCAGTACTTC.

V usage is TRBV19 and J usage is TRBJ2-3; D gene unclear. The CDR3 is 13 amino acids. Looked up from germline, CDR1 is LNHDA and CDR2 is SQIVND (reference sequence). V shed 8 bases and J shed 1 base, with 10 bases lying between them. The CDR3 DNA reads as TGTGCCAGTCGCCAGGCGGGCACAGATACGCAGTATTTT. Its protein product is CASRQAGTDTQYF.

V is TRBV11-2 and J is TRBJ1-2; D is unresolved. The CDR3 length is 15 residues. Per germline, CDR1 SGHAT and CDR2 FQNNGV. Trimming shortened V by 1 base and J by 4 bases, and 13 bases separated the two germline ends. The CDR3 DNA reads TGTGCCAGCAGCTTAGCCCTCGGTGGTATCTATGGCTACACCTTC. It translates to CASSLALGGIYGYTF.

This chain uses TRBV4-3 with TRBJ2-1; D tentatively reads TRBD1 or TRBD2 (5 bases each). Germline V gene data show CDR1 as LGHNA and CDR2 as YSLEER. The CDR3 is made up of 15 amino acids. The ends were cut back, 6 bases at V and 6 bases at J, with 18 bases in the middle. CDR3 region: CASSQDIRGGNEQFF. CDR3 nucleotides: TGCGCCAGCAGTCAGGACATCCGAGGAGGCAATGAGCAGTTCTTC.

Comments on this clone: One junction end does not reproduce the germline sequence, and a read error may be involved. This sequence joins TRBV28 and TRBJ1-1; possibly TRBD1 for D (5 bases). Germline V lookup: CDR1 MDHEN, CDR2 SYDVKM. CDR3 size: 15 residues. The CDR3 here is CASGFGGRLAAEAFF. The CDR3, as DNA: TGTGCCAGCGGTTTTGGGGGACGTCTGGCCGCTGAAGCTTTCTTT.

This rearrangement joins TRBV5-1 to TRBJ2-5; TRBD1 aligns across 7 bases. The CDR3 totals 14 residues. The V and J ends lost 5 bases and 3 bases, in that order; junction bases with no gene match: 7. Per germline, CDR1 SGHRS and CDR2 YFSETQ. This CDR3 is CASRYTGTEETQYF. CDR3 DNA sequence: TGCGCCAGCAGGTACACCGGGACAGAAGAGACCCAGTACTTC.

This rearrangement joins TRBV15 to TRBJ1-6, with D perhaps TRBD1 (5 bases). The V end lost 8 bases, the J end lost 0 bases, and 11 bases lay between the germline ends. Germline CDR1 and CDR2: LNHNV and YYDKDF (reference sequence). The length of the CDR3 is 15 residues. The CDR3 sequence is CATGGGGSYNSPLHF. The CDR3 DNA reads as TGTGCCACCGGTGGTGGGGGCTCCTATAATTCACCCCTCCACTTT.

The chain is built from TRBV28 and TRBJ2-3, with 7 bases matching TRBD2. Germline V gives CDR1 MDHEN, CDR2 SYDVKM. The CDR3 loop spans 17 amino acids. J gave up 3 bases and V 8 bases, and 17 bases lay outside the gene matches. As DNA, the CDR3 is TGTGCCAGCCGAATCCACCGAGGGGCGCGGGGGACAGATACGCAGTATTTT. It translates to CASRIHRGARGTDTQYF.

This chain joins TRBV18 and TRBJ1-1; D uncertain. V was pared by 3 bases and J by 5 bases, with 19 bases between. Germline CDR1 KGHSH, CDR2 LQKENI. The CDR3 is made up of 16 amino acids. CDR3 loop: CASSPRTGYEMTEAFF. In DNA form, the CDR3 reads TGTGCCAGCTCACCTCGGACCGGGTACGAGATGACTGAAGCTTTCTTT.

The rearrangement joins TRBV18 to TRBJ1-1, with D uncertain. The germline V gene has CDR1 KGHSH and CDR2 LQKENI. The V end lost 4 bases, the J end lost 2 bases, and 14 bases lay between the germline ends. CDR3 length: 15 residues. The CDR3 sequence is CASSQSQNINTEAFF. In DNA, the CDR3 is TGTGCCAGCTCACAATCCCAGAACATTAACACTGAAGCTTTCTTT.

This sequence joins TRBV28 and TRBJ1-5; 7 nucleotides align to TRBD1. The CDR3 has 14 residues. The J segment lost 4 bases and the V segment lost 6 bases, leaving 6 bases of the junction unmatched. Germline CDR1 and CDR2: MDHEN and SYDVKM. CDR3 sequence reads: CASRTGQLNQPQHF. CDR3 DNA: TGTGCCAGCAGGACGGGACAGCTTAATCAGCCCCAGCATTTT.

The genes are TRBV4-1 and TRBJ2-1; 12 bases agree with TRBD2. The CDR3 is 15 amino acids. After removal of 4 bases from V and 9 bases from J, the junction contained 7 bases not matched to a gene. CDR1 is MGHRA and CDR2 is YSYEKL in the germline V gene. The CDR3 region is CASSLLAGGPGEQFF. CDR3 sequence (DNA): TGCGCCAGCAGCCTCCTAGCGGGGGGGCCTGGTGAGCAGTTCTTC.

The table lists this clone with a few counts. The chain uses TRBV11-3 and TRBJ2-2; no definite D call. Germline lookup yields CDR1 SGHNT and CDR2 YENEEA. The CDR3 has 12 amino acids. Deletions cut 5 bases from V and 7 bases from J, with 8 bases between. This CDR3 is CASSVSGGELFF. DNA of the CDR3: TGTGCCAGCAGCGTTTCGGGCGGGGAGCTGTTTTTT.